The rows below give T cell receptor beta chains drawn from one sample of a study of T-cell memory formation after mild COVID-19. TCRdb re-analysed the 5' RACE reads in MiXCR, keeping a single row per CDR3 protein. This table holds 400,000 or so distinct CDR3 sequences, about 20% found once. Material for sequencing was PBMCs or a T cell subset sorted from them (not recorded which). These receptors were collected from an adult woman who had mild COVID-19 (a few samples of this study predate the infection). Cell type and time point are not known. CDR3s include the opening cysteine and the closing phenylalanine or tryptophan. D genes are given only for firm matches. Size is stated for part of the rows, as once, few or many counts, or as a class when the clone is expanded.

clone_size	v_call	j_call	d_call	cdr3_nt	cdr3_aa
few	TRBV20-1	TRBJ1-2	-	TGCAGTGCGCAGACAGTGTCCTATGGCTACACCTTC	CSAQTVSYGYTF
-	TRBV2	TRBJ1-3	TRBD1	TGTGCCACCGGGACAGGCCTTCCTGGAAACACCATATATTTT	CATGTGLPGNTIYF
few	TRBV9	TRBJ2-2	TRBD2	TGTGCCAGCAGCGTAGACGCGATCCCGGGACTAGCGGGGAACACCGGGGAGCTGTTTTTT	CASSVDAIPGLAGNTGELFF
once	TRBV7-6	TRBJ2-7	TRBD1	TGTGCCAGCAGCCAAATTACCGGGACAGGGACCTACGAGCAGTACTTC	CASSQITGTGTYEQYF
-	TRBV6-5	TRBJ1-1	-	TGTGCCAGCAGTTACTCGCCCAGGACCCCTGAAGCTTTCTTT	CASSYSPRTPEAFF
-	TRBV9	TRBJ2-4	TRBD2	TGTGCCAGCAGCCCCCGACTAGCGGGGGGGCCGCAAGCCAAAAACATTCAGTACTTC	CASSPRLAGGPQAKNIQYF
few	TRBV3-1	TRBJ2-6	-	TGTGCCAGCAGCCAAGGCTGGGCTAGGGTCTCTGGGGCCAACGTCCTGACTTTC	CASSQGWARVSGANVLTF
-	TRBV3-1	TRBJ2-3	-	TGTGCCAGCAGGAGTAGACAGGACCGCACAGATACGCAGTATTTT	CASRSRQDRTDTQYF
-	TRBV4-2	TRBJ2-2	TRBD2	TGTGCCAGCAGCCAAATTACTAGCGGGAGGGCCAACACCGGGGAGCTGTTTTTT	CASSQITSGRANTGELFF
-	TRBV30	TRBJ2-7	-	TGTGCCTGGAGAGATCAACTCTACGAGCAGTACTTC	CAWRDQLYEQYF
few	TRBV6-5	TRBJ2-6	-	TGTGCCAGCACGCGGGCGGGAATGAGCTCTGGGGCCAACGTCCTGACTTTC	CASTRAGMSSGANVLTF
-	TRBV7-3	TRBJ1-1	-	TGTGCCAGCAGAAAAGGGCAGGGGAGCACTGAAGCTTTCTTT	CASRKGQGSTEAFF
-	TRBV20-1	TRBJ1-3	-	TGCAGTGCTAGAGATCCCCTACGGGGCACCATATATTTT	CSARDPLRGTIYF
few	TRBV11-2	TRBJ1-3	-	TGTGCCAGCAGCTTAGCCCCTGGGGGGGGCTATGGAAACACCATATATTTT	CASSLAPGGGYGNTIYF
-	TRBV12-3/TRBV12-4	TRBJ1-1	TRBD1	TGTGCCAGCAGTTTTGGACAGGGGAGGTCTGAAGCTTTCTTT	CASSFGQGRSEAFF
few	TRBV20-1	TRBJ2-3	TRBD2	TGCAGTCCCCAAATAGCGGGGGGTACAGATACGCAGTATTTT	CSPQIAGGTDTQYF
few	TRBV5-1	TRBJ2-5	TRBD2	TGCGCCAGCAGCTTGGCGGAAGCGGGGGGCTTCCAAGAGACCCAGTACTTC	CASSLAEAGGFQETQYF
-	TRBV7-9	TRBJ1-2	TRBD1	TGTGCCAGCAGCTTCGGGACAGGGGGCTTGGACTATGGCTACACCTTC	CASSFGTGGLDYGYTF
-	TRBV7-9	TRBJ1-1	-	TGTGCCAGCAGCTTAGACGGGCTCCAGCATTCTGAAGCTTTCTTT	CASSLDGLQHSEAFF
-	TRBV21-1	TRBJ1-5	-	TGTGCCAGCAGCACATACCATGACAGGGGCAGGCATCAGCCCCAGCATTTT	CASSTYHDRGRHQPQHF
few	TRBV12-3/TRBV12-4	TRBJ1-1	TRBD1	TGTGCCAGCACCGCCCTGACAGGGGAGAACACTGAAGCTTTCTTT	CASTALTGENTEAFF
-	TRBV12-3/TRBV12-4	TRBJ2-7	-	TGTGCCAGCAGTCCCGGGGACGGACTAAGCTCCTACGAGCAGTACTTC	CASSPGDGLSSYEQYF
few	TRBV12-3/TRBV12-4	TRBJ2-5	-	TGTGCCAGCAGTGCCGGGGACTCCCAAGAGACCCAGTACTTC	CASSAGDSQETQYF
few	TRBV19	TRBJ2-7	-	TGTGCCAGTAGTATTCTCCCTGCCTACGAGCAGTACTTC	CASSILPAYEQYF
-	TRBV4-1	TRBJ1-1	-	TGCGCCATCAGCCAGGAAAGGGGGTTGTCGGCTTTCTTT	CAISQERGLSAFF
few	TRBV12-3/TRBV12-4	TRBJ2-7	-	TGTGCCAGCAGCCGCGACGACGGACGCGAGCAGTACTTC	CASSRDDGREQYF
-	TRBV6-4	TRBJ2-1	-	TGTGCCAGCAGTGACTCTCTAGCGAGCTCCTACAATGAGCAGTTCTTC	CASSDSLASSYNEQFF
few	TRBV5-6	TRBJ1-2	-	TGTGCCAGCAGCCGGTCGACAGGAGACCCTAACTATGGCTACACCTTC	CASSRSTGDPNYGYTF
-	TRBV7-2	TRBJ2-4	-	TGTGCCAGCAGCTTACGAGGCCAGTCTAAAAAAAACATTCAGTACTTC	CASSLRGQSKKNIQYF
-	TRBV9	TRBJ2-1	-	TGTGCCAGCAGCGTAGGGAGGGGGGTAGAGCAGTTCTTC	CASSVGRGVEQFF
-	TRBV4-3	TRBJ2-7	TRBD1	TGCGCCAGCAGCCAGGTCGGACAGGGGAACTACGAGCAGTACTTC	CASSQVGQGNYEQYF
-	TRBV6-2/TRBV6-3	TRBJ2-1	TRBD2	TGTGCCAGCAGTTACGGTGGTAGCGGGAGCAGGAATGAGCAGTTCTTC	CASSYGGSGSRNEQFF
-	TRBV7-9	TRBJ2-7	TRBD2	TGTGCCAGCAGCACGACTAGCGGGACAACCTACGAGCAGTACTTC	CASSTTSGTTYEQYF